The clone carrying this T cell receptor (beta chain) has just a few counts. The germline V and J ends were trimmed by 4 bases and 4 bases, with 19 bases remaining between them. CDR1 and CDR2 from the germline V gene are MNHEY and SVGAGI. This CDR3 contains 16 residues. This sample was taken from a study of TIL therapy for anti-PD-1-resistant metastatic lung cancer. Study-wide background: Tumors had a median PD-L1 proportion score of roughly 5.7%. Several tumors were EGFR-mutant and two were ALK-rearranged.

The time point: pre-treatment sample, taken before nivolumab and TIL therapy. This was the immunoSEQ v3 assay. The assay was immunoSEQ multiplex PCR, and TCRdb's table has in-frame clones only and misses some. This sample carries more than 55,000 clones, roughly four fifths of them seen once, and the ten largest clones take roughly 3%. The sequence was obtained from a person aged 25 to 85 with non-small cell lung cancer. The V and J genes are TRBV6-5 and TRBJ1-2; D is perhaps TRBD1 (6 bases). The sample here was blood, taken at baseline. CDR3 region: CASSSQGLGSSYGYTF. The CDR3 region has the DNA TGTGCCAGCAGTTCTCAGGGGTTAGGTTCGAGCTATGGCTACACCTTC.